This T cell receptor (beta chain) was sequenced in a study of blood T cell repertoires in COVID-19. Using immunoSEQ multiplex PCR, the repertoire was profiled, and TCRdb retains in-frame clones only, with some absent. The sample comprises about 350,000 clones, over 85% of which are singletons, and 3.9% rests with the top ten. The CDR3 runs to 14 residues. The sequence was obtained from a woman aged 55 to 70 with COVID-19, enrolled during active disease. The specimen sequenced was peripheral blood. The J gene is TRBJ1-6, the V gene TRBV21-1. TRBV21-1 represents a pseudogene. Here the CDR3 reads CASSPSTGCRTLHF. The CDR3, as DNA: TGTGCCAGCAGCCCCTCGACGGGGTGTCGAACCCTCCACTTT.